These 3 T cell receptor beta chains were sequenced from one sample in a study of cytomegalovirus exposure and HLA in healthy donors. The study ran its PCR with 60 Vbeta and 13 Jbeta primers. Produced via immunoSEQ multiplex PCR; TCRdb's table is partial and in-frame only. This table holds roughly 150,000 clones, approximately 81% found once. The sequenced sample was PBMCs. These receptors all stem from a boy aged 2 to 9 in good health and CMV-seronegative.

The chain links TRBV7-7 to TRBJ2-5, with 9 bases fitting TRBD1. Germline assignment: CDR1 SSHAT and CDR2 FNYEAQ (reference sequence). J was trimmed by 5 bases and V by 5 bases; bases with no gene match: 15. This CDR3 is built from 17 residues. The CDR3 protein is CASSHIRWTGDGETQYF. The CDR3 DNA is TGTGCCAGCAGCCACATTAGGTGGACAGGGGATGGGGAGACCCAGTACTTC.

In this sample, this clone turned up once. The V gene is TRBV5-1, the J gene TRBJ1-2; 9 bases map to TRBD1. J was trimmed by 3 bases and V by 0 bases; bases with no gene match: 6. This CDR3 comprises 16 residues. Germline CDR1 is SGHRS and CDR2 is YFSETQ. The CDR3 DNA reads TGCGCCAGCAGCTTGGGGTTGGGACAGGGTGACTATGGCTACACCTTC. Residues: CASSLGLGQGDYGYTF.

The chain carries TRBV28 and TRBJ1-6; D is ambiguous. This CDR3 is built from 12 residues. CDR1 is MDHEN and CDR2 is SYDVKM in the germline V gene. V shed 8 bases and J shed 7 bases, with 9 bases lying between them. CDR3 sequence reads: CASWALNSPLHF. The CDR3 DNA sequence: TGTGCCAGCTGGGCTTTAAATTCACCCCTCCACTTT. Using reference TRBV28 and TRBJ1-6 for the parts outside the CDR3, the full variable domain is DVKVTQSSRYLVKRTGEKVFLECVQDMDHENMFWYRQDPGLGLRLIYFSYDVKMKEKGDIPEGYSVSREKKERFSLILESASTNQTSMYLCASWALNSPLHFGNGTRLTVT.